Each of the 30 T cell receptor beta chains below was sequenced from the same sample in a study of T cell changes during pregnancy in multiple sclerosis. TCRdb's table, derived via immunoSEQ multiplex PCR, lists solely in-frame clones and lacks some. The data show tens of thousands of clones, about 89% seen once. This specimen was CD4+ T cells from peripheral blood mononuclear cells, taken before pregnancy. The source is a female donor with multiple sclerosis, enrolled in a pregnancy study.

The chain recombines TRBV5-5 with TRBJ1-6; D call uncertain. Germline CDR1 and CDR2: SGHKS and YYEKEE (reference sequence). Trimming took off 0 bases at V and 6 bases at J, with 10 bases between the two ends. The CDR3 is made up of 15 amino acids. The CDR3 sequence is CASSLAAGLNSPLHF. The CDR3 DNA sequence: TGTGCCAGCAGCTTGGCCGCAGGACTTAATTCACCCCTCCACTTT.

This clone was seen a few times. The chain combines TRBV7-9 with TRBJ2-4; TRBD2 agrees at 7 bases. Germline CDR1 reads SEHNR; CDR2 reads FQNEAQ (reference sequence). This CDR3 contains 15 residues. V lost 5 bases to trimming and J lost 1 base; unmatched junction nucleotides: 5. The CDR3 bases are TGTGCCAGCAGCATGTCCGGGGGGGCCAAAAACATTCAGTACTTC. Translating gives CASSMSGGAKNIQYF. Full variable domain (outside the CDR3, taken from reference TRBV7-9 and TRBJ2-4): DTGVSQNPRHKITKRGQNVTFRCDPISEHNRLYWYRQTLGQGPEFLTYFQNEAQLEKSRLLSDRFSAERPKGSFSTLEIQRTEQGDSAMYLCASSMSGGAKNIQYFGAGTRLSVL.

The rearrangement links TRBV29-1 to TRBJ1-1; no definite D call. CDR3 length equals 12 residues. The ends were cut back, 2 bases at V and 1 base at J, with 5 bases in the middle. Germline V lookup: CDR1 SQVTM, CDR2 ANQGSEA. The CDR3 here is CSVERRNTEAFF. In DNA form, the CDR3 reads TGCAGCGTTGAACGTAGGAACACTGAAGCTTTCTTT.

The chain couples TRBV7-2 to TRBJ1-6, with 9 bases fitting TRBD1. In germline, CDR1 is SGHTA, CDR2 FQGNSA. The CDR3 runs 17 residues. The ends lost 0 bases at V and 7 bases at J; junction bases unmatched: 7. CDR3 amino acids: CASSLARQTGGNSPLHF. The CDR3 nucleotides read TGTGCCAGCAGCTTAGCCCGCCAGACAGGGGGGAATTCACCCCTCCACTTT.

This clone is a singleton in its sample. CDR3 DNA sequence: TGTGCCAGCAGCCAATCGGGACTAGCGTTCGAGCAGTACTTC. Translated, it gives CASSQSGLAFEQYF. The genes are TRBV7-9 and TRBJ2-7; 10 bases match TRBD2. This CDR3 has 14 residues. J lost 6 bases, V lost 5 bases, and 7 bases had no gene match. Per the germline V gene, CDR1 is SEHNR and CDR2 is FQNEAQ (reference sequence).

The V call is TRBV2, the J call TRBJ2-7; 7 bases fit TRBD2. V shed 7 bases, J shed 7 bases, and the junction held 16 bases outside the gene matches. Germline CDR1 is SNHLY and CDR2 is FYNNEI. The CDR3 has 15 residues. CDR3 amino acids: CASTPPAGRGVEQYF. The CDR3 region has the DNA TGTGCCAGCACCCCCCCCGCGGGGAGGGGCGTGGAGCAGTACTTC.

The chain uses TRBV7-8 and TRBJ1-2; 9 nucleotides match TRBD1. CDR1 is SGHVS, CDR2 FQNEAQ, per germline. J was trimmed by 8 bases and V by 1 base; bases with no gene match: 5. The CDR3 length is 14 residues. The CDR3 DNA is TGTGCCAGCAGCTTAGTGGGGACAGGGAGGGGCTACACCTTC. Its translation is CASSLVGTGRGYTF.

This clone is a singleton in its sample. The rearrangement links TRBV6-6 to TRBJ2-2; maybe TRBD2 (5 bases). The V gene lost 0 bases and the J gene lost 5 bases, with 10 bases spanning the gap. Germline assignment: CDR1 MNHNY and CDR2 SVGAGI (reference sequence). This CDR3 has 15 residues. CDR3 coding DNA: TGTGCCAGCAGTTACTCAGAGGGTAAAACCGGGGAGCTGTTTTTT. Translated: CASSYSEGKTGELFF.

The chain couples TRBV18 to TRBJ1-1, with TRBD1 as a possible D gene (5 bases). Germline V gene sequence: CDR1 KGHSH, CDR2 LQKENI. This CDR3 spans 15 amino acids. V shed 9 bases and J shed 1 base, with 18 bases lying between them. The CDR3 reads CASSQQGSENTEAFF. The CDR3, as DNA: TGTGCCAGTTCTCAGCAGGGCAGTGAGAACACTGAAGCTTTCTTT.

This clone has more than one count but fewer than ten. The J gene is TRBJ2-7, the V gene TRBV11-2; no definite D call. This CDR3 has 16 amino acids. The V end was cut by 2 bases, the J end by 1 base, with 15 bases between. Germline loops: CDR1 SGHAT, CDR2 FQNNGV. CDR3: CASSLPDRLESYEQYF. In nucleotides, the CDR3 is TGTGCCAGCAGCTTACCCGATCGTCTAGAGTCCTACGAGCAGTACTTC.

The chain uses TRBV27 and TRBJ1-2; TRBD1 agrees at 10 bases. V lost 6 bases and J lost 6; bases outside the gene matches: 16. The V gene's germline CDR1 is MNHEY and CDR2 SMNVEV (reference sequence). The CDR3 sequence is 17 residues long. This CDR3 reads CASSPGWGQGPRDGYTF. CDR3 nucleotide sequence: TGTGCCAGCAGCCCGGGGTGGGGACAGGGGCCGCGGGATGGCTACACCTTC.

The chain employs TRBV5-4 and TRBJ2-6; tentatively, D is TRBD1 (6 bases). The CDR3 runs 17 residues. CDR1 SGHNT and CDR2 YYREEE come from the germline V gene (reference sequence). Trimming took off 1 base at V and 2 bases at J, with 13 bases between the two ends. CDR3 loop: CASSLTGRWAGANVLTF. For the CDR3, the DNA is TGTGCCAGCAGCTTGACAGGGAGATGGGCTGGGGCCAACGTCCTGACTTTC.

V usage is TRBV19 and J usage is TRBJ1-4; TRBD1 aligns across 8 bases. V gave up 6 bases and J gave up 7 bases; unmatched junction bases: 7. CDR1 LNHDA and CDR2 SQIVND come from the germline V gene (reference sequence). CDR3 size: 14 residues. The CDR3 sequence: CASRVTGAGEKLFF. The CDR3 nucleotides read TGTGCCAGTAGAGTGACAGGGGCCGGTGAAAAACTGTTTTTT.

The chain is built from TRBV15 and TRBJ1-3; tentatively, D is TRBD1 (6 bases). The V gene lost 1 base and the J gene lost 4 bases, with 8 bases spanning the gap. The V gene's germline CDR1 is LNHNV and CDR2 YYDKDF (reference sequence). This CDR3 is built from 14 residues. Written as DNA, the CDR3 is TGTGCCACCAGCAGAGCCGGGACAGGAAACACCATATATTTT. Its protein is CATSRAGTGNTIYF.

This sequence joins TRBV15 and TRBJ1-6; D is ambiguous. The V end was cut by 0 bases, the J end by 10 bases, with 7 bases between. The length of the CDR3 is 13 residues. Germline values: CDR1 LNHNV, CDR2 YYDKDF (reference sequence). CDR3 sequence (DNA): TGTGCCACCAGCAGAGATCTTAGCTCACCCCTCCACTTT. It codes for CATSRDLSSPLHF.

The DNA for the CDR3 is TGTGCCATCAGTGAGCCAGGGAGGGAAACCGGGGAGCTGTTTTTT. Its protein is CAISEPGRETGELFF. This sequence joins TRBV10-3 and TRBJ2-2; 7 bases align to TRBD2. The germline V gene has CDR1 ENHRY and CDR2 SYGVKD. The CDR3 runs to 15 residues. V lost 2 bases to trimming and J lost 5 bases; unmatched junction nucleotides: 5.

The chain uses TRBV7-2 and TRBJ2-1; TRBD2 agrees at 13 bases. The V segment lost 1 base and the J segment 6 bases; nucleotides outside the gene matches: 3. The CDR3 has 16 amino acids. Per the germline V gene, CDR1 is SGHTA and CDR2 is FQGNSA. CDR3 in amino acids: CASSLGLAGGSNEQFF. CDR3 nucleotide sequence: TGTGCCAGCAGCTTAGGACTAGCGGGGGGTAGCAATGAGCAGTTCTTC.

The CDR3 loop is CASSLQRGGIRATGNTIYF. The DNA for the CDR3 is TGTGCCAGCAGCTTACAGCGGGGGGGGATCAGGGCCACTGGAAACACCATATATTTT. This chain connects TRBV7-9 to TRBJ1-3; TRBD1 is a possible D gene (5 bases). This CDR3 is built from 19 residues. Per germline, CDR1 SEHNR and CDR2 FQNEAQ (reference sequence). V was cut by 2 bases and J by 2 bases, with 22 bases left in between.

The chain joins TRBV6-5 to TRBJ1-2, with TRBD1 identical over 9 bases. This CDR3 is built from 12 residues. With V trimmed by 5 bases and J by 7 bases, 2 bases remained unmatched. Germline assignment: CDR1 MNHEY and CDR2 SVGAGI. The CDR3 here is CASSQTGGGYTF. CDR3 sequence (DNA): TGTGCCAGCAGTCAGACAGGGGGTGGCTACACCTTC.

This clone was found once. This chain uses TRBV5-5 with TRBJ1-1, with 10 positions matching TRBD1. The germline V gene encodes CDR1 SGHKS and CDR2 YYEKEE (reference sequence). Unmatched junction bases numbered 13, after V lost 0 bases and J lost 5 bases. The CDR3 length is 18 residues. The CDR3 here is CASSLGQGAGPKKTEAFF. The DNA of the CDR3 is TGTGCCAGCAGCTTGGGACAGGGGGCCGGACCAAAGAAAACTGAAGCTTTCTTT.

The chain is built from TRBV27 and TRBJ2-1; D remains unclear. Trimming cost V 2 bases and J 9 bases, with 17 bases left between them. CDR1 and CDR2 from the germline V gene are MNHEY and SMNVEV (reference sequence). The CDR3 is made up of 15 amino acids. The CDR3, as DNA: TGTGCCAGCAGTTTAAGCCTACTAAAGAGTTCTGAGCAGTTCTTC. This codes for CASSLSLLKSSEQFF.

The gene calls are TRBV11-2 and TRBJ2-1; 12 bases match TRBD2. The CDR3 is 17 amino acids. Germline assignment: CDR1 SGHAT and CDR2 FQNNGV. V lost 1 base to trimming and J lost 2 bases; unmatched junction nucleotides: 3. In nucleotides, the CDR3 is TGTGCCAGCAGCTTAGGGGCTAGCGGGGGGGCCTACAATGAGCAGTTCTTC. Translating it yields CASSLGASGGAYNEQFF.

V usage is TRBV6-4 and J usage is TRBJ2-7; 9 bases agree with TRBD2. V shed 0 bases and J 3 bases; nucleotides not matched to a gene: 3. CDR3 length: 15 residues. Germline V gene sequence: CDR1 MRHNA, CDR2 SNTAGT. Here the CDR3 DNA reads TGTGCCAGCAGTGACTCTAGCGGGGGTCGCTACGAGCAGTACTTC. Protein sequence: CASSDSSGGRYEQYF.

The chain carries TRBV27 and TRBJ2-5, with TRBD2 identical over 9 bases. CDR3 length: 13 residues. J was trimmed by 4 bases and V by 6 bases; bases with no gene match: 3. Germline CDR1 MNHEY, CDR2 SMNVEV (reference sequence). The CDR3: CASRFSGGETQYF. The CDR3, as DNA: TGTGCCAGCAGGTTTAGCGGGGGAGAGACCCAGTACTTC.

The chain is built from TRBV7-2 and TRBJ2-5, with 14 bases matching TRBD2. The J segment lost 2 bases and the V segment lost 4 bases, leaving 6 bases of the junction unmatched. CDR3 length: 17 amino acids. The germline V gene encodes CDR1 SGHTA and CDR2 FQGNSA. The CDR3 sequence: CASSSTRLAGGQETQYF. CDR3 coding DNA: TGTGCCAGCAGCTCCACCCGACTAGCGGGGGGGCAAGAGACCCAGTACTTC. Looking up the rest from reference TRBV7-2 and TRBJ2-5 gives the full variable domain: GAGVSQSPSNKVTEKGKDVELRCDPISGHTALYWYRQSLGQGLEFLIYFQGNSAPDKSGLPSDRFSAERTGGSVSTLTIQRTQQEDSAVYLCASSSTRLAGGQETQYFGPGTRLLVL.

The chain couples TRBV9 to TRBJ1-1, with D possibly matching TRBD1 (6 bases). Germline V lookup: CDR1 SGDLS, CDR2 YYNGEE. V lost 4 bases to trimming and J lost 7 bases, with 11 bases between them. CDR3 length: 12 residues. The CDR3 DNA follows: TGTGCCAGCAGCCGGGACATTGGTGAAGCTTTCTTT. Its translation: CASSRDIGEAFF.

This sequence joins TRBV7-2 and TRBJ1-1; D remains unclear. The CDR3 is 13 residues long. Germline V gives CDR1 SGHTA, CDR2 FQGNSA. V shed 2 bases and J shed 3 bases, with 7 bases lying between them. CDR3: CASSLNRDTEAFF. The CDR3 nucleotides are TGTGCCAGCAGCTTAAACCGAGACACTGAAGCTTTCTTT.

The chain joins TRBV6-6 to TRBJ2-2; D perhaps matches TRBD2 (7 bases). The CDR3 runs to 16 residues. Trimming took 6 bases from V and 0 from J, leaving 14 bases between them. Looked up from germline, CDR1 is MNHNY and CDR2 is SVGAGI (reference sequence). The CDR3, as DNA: TGTGCCAGCAGACGTACGGGGGGCACGAACACCGGGGAGCTGTTTTTT. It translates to CASRRTGGTNTGELFF.

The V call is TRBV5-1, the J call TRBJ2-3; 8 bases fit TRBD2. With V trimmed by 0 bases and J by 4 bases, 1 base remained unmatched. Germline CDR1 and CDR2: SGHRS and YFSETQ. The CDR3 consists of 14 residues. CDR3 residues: CASSLAGGPDTQYF. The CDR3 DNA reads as TGCGCCAGCAGCTTGGCGGGGGGGCCAGATACGCAGTATTTT.

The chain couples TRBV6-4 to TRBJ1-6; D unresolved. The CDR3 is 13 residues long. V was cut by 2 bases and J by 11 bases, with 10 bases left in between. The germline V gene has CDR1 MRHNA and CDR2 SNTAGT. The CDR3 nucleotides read TGTGCCAGCAGTGACATCCGAGGCACACCCCTCCACTTT. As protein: CASSDIRGTPLHF.